Below, one T cell receptor (beta chain) is given with its context. Antigen: not known. These data belong to a study of T-cell memory formation after mild COVID-19. Points from the study as a whole: What remained unconfirmed was the SARS-CoV-2 specificity of second-wave clones peaking on day 37. There was a balanced CD4/CD8 profile in clones contracting day 15 to 85, and later expanders leaned CD4+. Pre-infection memory contained some responding clones, which suggested that cross-reactive memory had joined. The CD4+ clones that contracted clustered mainly within CM and EM, and the CD8+ clones concentrated in EMRA.

Germline CDR1 is SGHTA and CDR2 is FQGNSA. V gave up 0 bases and J gave up 7 bases, with 3 bases separating them. The CDR3 runs 11 residues. Each CDR3 protein is one row after TCRdb ran MiXCR on the 5' RACE reads. The sample comprises fewer than 400,000 distinct CDR3 sequences, over 10% of which are singletons, and about 20% rests with the top ten. This TCR was sampled from a man between 18 and 35 years old who had mild COVID-19 (a few samples of this study predate the infection). Cell type and time point are not known. V and J are TRBV7-2 and TRBJ2-5, with no clear D. The sequencing sample was made of PBMCs or a T cell subset sorted from them (not recorded which). The chain's CDR3 is CASSLARTQYF. The CDR3 DNA follows: TGTGCCAGCAGCTTAGCCCGGACCCAGTACTTC. Filled out from reference TRBV7-2 and TRBJ2-5, the complete variable domain reads GAGVSQSPSNKVTEKGKDVELRCDPISGHTALYWYRQSLGQGLEFLIYFQGNSAPDKSGLPSDRFSAERTGGSVSTLTIQRTQQEDSAVYLCASSLARTQYFGPGTRLLVL.